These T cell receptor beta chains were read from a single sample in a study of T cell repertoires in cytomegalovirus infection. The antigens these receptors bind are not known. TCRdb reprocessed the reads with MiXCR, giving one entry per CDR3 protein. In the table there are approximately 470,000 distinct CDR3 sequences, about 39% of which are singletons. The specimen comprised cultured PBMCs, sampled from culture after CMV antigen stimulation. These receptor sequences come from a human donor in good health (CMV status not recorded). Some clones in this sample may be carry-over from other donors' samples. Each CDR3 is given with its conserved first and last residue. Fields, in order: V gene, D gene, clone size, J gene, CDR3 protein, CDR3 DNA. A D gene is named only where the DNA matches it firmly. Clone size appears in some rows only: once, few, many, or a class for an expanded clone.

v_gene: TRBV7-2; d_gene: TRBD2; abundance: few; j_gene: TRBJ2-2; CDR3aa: CASSLGLAVGRQAGELFF; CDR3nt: TGTGCCAGCAGCTTAGGGCTAGCGGTAGGCCGTCAGGCCGGGGAGCTGTTTTTT
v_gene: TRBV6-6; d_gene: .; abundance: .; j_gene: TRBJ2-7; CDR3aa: CASSKIRDNYEQYF; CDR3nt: TGTGCCAGCAGTAAAATCCGGGACAACTACGAGCAGTACTTC
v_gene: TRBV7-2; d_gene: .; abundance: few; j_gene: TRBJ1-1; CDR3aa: CASSQITGNTEAFF; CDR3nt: TGTGCCAGCAGCCAGATAACAGGGAACACTGAAGCTTTCTTT
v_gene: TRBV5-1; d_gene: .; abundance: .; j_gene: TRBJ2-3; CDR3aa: CASSLESGFGTSVTQYF; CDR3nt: TGCGCCAGCAGCTTGGAATCGGGTTTCGGGACCTCGGTTACGCAGTATTTT
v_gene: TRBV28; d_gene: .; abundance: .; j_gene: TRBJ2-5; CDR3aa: CASYRQPSETQYF; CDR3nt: TGTGCCAGCTACCGCCAGCCCAGTGAGACCCAGTACTTC
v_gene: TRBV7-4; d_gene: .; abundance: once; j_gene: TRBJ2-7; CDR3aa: CASSLRVGYEQYF; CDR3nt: TGTGCCAGCAGCTTACGTGTGGGCTACGAGCAGTACTTC
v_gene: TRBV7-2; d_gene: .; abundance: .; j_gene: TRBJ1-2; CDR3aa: CASSFAGTLFPGYTF; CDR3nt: TGTGCCAGCAGCTTCGCGGGGACCCTTTTTCCGGGCTACACCTTC
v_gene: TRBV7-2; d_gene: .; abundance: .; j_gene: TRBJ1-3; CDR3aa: CASSPPVSGNTIYF; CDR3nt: TGTGCCAGCAGCCCCCCGGTCTCTGGAAACACCATATATTTT
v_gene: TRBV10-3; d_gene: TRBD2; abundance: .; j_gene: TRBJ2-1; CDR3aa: CAISLGTSGSVEQFF; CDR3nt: TGTGCCATCAGTCTGGGGACTAGCGGGAGTGTTGAGCAGTTCTTC
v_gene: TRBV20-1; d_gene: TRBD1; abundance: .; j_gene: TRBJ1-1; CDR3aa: CRTNRGFGEAFF; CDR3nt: TGCAGGACTAACAGGGGGTTTGGTGAAGCTTTCTTT
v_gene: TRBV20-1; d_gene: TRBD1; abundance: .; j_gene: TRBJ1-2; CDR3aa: CSARGQGEYSYTF; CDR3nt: TGCAGTGCTAGAGGCCAGGGGGAGTATAGCTACACCTTC
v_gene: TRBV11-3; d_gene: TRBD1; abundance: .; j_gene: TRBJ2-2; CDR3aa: CASTLSRWDRANTGELFF; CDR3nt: TGTGCCAGCACCTTATCTCGATGGGACAGAGCGAACACCGGGGAGCTGTTTTTT
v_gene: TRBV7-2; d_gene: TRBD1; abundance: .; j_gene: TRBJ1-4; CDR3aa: CASSLRGQINEKLFF; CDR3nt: TGTGCCAGCAGCTTAAGGGGACAGATTAATGAAAAACTGTTTTTT
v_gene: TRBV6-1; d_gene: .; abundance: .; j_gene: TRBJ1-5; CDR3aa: CASPWTDNQPQHF; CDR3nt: TGTGCCAGCCCTTGGACAGACAATCAGCCCCAGCATTTT
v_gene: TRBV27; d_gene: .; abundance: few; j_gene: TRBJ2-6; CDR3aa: CASSLSAARVRAGANVLTF; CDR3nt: TGTGCCAGCAGTTTAAGCGCAGCTCGAGTTAGGGCTGGGGCCAACGTCCTGACTTTC
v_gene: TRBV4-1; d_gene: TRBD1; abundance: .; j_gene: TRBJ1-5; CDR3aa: CASSRLQGAANQPQHF; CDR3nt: TGCGCCAGCAGCCGTCTACAGGGGGCCGCCAATCAGCCCCAGCATTTT
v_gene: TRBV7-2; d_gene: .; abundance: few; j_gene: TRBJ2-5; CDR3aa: CASSPRAGKETQYF; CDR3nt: TGTGCCAGCAGCCCCCGAGCGGGTAAAGAGACCCAGTACTTC
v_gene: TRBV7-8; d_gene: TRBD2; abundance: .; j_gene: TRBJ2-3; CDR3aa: CASSRFGAGGLPLTDTQYF; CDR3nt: TGTGCCAGCAGCCGATTTGGGGCGGGGGGTCTCCCCCTCACAGATACGCAGTATTTT
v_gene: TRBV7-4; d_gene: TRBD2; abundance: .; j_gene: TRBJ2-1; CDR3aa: CASSISGGATEQFF; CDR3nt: TGTGCCAGCAGCATTAGCGGGGGGGCCACTGAGCAGTTCTTC
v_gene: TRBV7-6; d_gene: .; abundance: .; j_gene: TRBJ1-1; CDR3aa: CASSLDPGNTEAFF; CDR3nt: TGTGCCAGCAGCTTAGATCCCGGGAACACTGAAGCTTTCTTT
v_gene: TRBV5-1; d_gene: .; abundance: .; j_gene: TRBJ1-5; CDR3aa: CASSLEPGLGQPQHF; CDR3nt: TGCGCCAGCAGCTTGGAGCCAGGGTTGGGCCAGCCCCAGCATTTT
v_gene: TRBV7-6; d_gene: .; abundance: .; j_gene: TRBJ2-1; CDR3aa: CASSHRDGDNEQFF; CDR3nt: TGTGCCAGCAGCCACCGGGACGGTGACAATGAGCAGTTCTTC
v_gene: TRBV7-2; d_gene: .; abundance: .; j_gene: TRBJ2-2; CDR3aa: CASSFDSGAGELFF; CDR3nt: TGTGCCAGCAGCTTCGACAGTGGGGCCGGGGAGCTGTTTTTT
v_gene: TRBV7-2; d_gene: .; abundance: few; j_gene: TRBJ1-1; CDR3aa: CASNPTPGTGYTEAFF; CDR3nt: TGTGCCAGCAACCCGACACCGGGGACTGGGTATACTGAAGCTTTCTTT
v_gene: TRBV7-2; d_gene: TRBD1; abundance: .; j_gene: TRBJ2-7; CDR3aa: CASSQGVKQYF; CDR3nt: TGTGCCAGCAGCCAGGGGGTAAAGCAGTACTTC
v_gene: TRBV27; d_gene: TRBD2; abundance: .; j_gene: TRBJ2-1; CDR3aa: CASSLVGGRAGNEQFF; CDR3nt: TGTGCCAGCAGTTTAGTAGGCGGGAGGGCCGGGAATGAGCAGTTCTTC